Each of the 31 T cell receptor beta chains below was sequenced from the same sample in a study of B cell selection in AIRE deficiency. Conventional CD4 T cells were sorted as CD4+CD127+ cells. Profiled with immunoSEQ multiplex PCR; TCRdb holds only in-frame clones, not every one. The table lists 22,000 or so clones, 97% of them singletons, with around 0.3% in the top ten. Sequencing was performed on conventional CD4+ T cells sorted from PBMCs. These receptors all stem from a human donor with AIRE deficiency.

J is TRBJ2-7 and V is TRBV5-5; TRBD1 matches at 8 bases. V lost 5 bases, J lost 4 bases, and 14 bases stayed unmatched. From germline, CDR1 is SGHKS and CDR2 YYEKEE (reference sequence). This CDR3 is 16 amino acids long. The CDR3 DNA is TGTGCCAGCAGTTTTCAGCCAGGGGGCCTAGTTTACGAGCAGTACTTC. It encodes CASSFQPGGLVYEQYF.

The chain links TRBV5-6 to TRBJ1-3, with a tentative D call TRBD1 (6 bases). The CDR3 runs 14 residues. The germline gives CDR1 SGHDT, CDR2 YYEEEE. Trimming cost V 2 bases and J 0 bases, with 6 bases left between them. CDR3 nucleotide sequence: TGTGCCAGCAGCTTACAGGGCTCTGGAAACACCATATATTTT. It translates to CASSLQGSGNTIYF.

The chain carries TRBV4-3 and TRBJ1-6; D gene ambiguous. V was cut by 0 bases and J by 4 bases, with 13 bases left in between. The CDR3 loop spans 17 amino acids. Germline V gives CDR1 LGHNA, CDR2 YSLEER. The DNA of the CDR3 is TGCGCCAGCAGCCAAGATTTAGGGCCACGGTATAATTCACCCCTCCACTTT. It codes for CASSQDLGPRYNSPLHF.

The chain is built from TRBV4-2 and TRBJ1-4; tentatively, D is TRBD1 (5 bases). The CDR3 has 16 amino acids. CDR1 and CDR2 from the germline V gene are LGHNA and YNFKEQ. With 0 bases removed from V and 2 bases from J, the gap between germline ends came to 10 bases. The CDR3 DNA reads TGTGCCAGCAGCCAAGATCTAGGGGCGACTAATGAAAAACTGTTTTTT. It codes for CASSQDLGATNEKLFF.

The V call is TRBV6-1, the J call TRBJ2-6; no clear D. This CDR3 has 18 residues. From germline, CDR1 is MNHNS and CDR2 SASEGT. V was clipped by 4 bases and J by 0 bases, with 16 bases between them. CDR3 region: CASSALDGRSSGANVLTF. The CDR3 coding sequence is TGTGCCAGCAGTGCGCTGGACGGCAGGAGCTCTGGGGCCAACGTCCTGACTTTC.

This chain links TRBV6-6 with TRBJ2-7, with no clear D. Germline V gives CDR1 MNHNY, CDR2 SVGAGI (reference sequence). The CDR3 contains 12 residues. Trimming removed 6 bases from V and 2 bases from J, with 8 bases in between. The CDR3 is CASSWRAYEQYF. CDR3 DNA sequence: TGTGCCAGCAGCTGGAGAGCCTACGAGCAGTACTTC.

The chain is built from TRBV19 and TRBJ2-1; 7 bases are shared with TRBD2. V gave up 7 bases and J gave up 2 bases; unmatched junction bases: 5. The CDR3 spans 14 residues. CDR1 LNHDA and CDR2 SQIVND come from the germline V gene (reference sequence). For the CDR3, the DNA is TGTGCCAGTATGCTGGGAGGGGCCTACAATGAGCAGTTCTTC. Amino acids: CASMLGGAYNEQFF.

This clone came up once. The chain carries TRBV18 and TRBJ1-2; 8 bases are a match to TRBD1. V shed 2 bases, J shed 4 bases, and the junction held 9 bases outside the gene matches. CDR1 is KGHSH, CDR2 LQKENI, per germline. The CDR3 loop spans 16 amino acids. CDR3 protein: CASSPMRAGQGYGYTF. DNA for the CDR3: TGTGCCAGCTCACCAATGAGGGCAGGACAGGGCTATGGCTACACCTTC.

The V gene is TRBV5-4, the J gene TRBJ1-5; D call uncertain. Germline-derived CDR1 and CDR2 are SGHNT and YYREEE (reference sequence). The CDR3 contains 12 residues. Trimming left V 2 bases short and J 6 bases short, with 6 bases between. CDR3 region: CASSFSSQPQHF. The CDR3 DNA is TGTGCCAGCAGCTTCTCGAGTCAGCCCCAGCATTTT.

V and J are TRBV7-9 and TRBJ2-7; perhaps D is TRBD1 or TRBD2 (5 bases each). The V gene lost 5 bases and the J gene lost 6 bases, with 14 bases spanning the gap. The CDR3 extends over 13 amino acids. The germline gives CDR1 SEHNR, CDR2 FQNEAQ (reference sequence). CDR3 sequence reads: CASSRGTVSEQYF. DNA of the CDR3: TGTGCCAGCAGCAGAGGGACCGTCTCCGAGCAGTACTTC.

The V call is TRBV11-2, the J call TRBJ1-1, with D hard to call. With 5 bases removed from V and 2 bases from J, the gap between germline ends came to 12 bases. CDR3 size: 14 residues. Germline V gene sequence: CDR1 SGHAT, CDR2 FQNNGV. The CDR3 spells CASSPGVFNTEAFF. The CDR3 DNA is TGTGCCAGCAGCCCCGGCGTTTTTAACACTGAAGCTTTCTTT.

The chain employs TRBV5-8 and TRBJ2-7, with 11 bases matching TRBD1. The trim removed 3 bases at V and 7 bases at J, leaving 9 bases unmatched. CDR3 size: 15 residues. Germline values: CDR1 SGHTS, CDR2 YDEGEE. The CDR3 reads CASSSGQGVLLEQYF. The DNA for the CDR3 is TGTGCCAGCAGCTCGGGACAGGGGGTGCTCCTGGAGCAGTACTTC. Full variable domain (remainder filled in from reference TRBV5-8 and TRBJ2-7): EAGVTQSPTHLIKTRGQQATLRCSPISGHTSVYWYQQALGLGLQFLLWYDEGEERNRGNFPPRFSGRQFPNYSSELNVNALELEDSALYLCASSSGQGVLLEQYFGPGTRLTVT.

The chain joins TRBV6-8 to TRBJ2-4; a possible D gene is TRBD1 (6 bases). This CDR3 is built from 17 residues. Trimming took off 3 bases at V and 4 bases at J, with 19 bases between the two ends. From germline, CDR1 is MNHGY and CDR2 SAAAGT. The CDR3 loop reads CASSYRPTGSMKNIQYF. DNA of the CDR3: TGTGCCAGCAGTTATCGCCCGACAGGCTCAATGAAAAACATTCAGTACTTC.

The chain has TRBV10-3 and TRBJ1-5; D is ambiguous. Germline loops: CDR1 ENHRY, CDR2 SYGVKD. The CDR3 spans 17 residues. V was pared by 2 bases and J by 0 bases, with 14 bases between. CDR3: CAISEAGDSFSNQPQHF. DNA of the CDR3: TGTGCCATCAGTGAGGCAGGCGATTCGTTTAGCAATCAGCCCCAGCATTTT.

V and J are TRBV6-1 and TRBJ2-3, with TRBD2 identical over 7 bases. Germline CDR1 MNHNS, CDR2 SASEGT. The CDR3 covers 14 residues. The V gene end was trimmed by 5 bases and the J gene end by 2 bases; junction bases not matched to a gene: 4. This CDR3 reads CASSRGDPTDTQYF. CDR3 bases: TGTGCCAGCAGTCGGGGGGACCCCACAGATACGCAGTATTTT.

The chain is built from TRBV7-9 and TRBJ1-1, with D hard to call. The CDR3 is 17 amino acids. Germline CDR1 is SEHNR and CDR2 is FQNEAQ (reference sequence). Trimming left V 5 bases short and J 5 bases short, with 24 bases between. The CDR3 here is CASSPQFRARSETEAFF. CDR3 in DNA: TGTGCCAGCAGCCCCCAGTTCCGGGCCAGGAGTGAAACTGAAGCTTTCTTT.

The V gene is TRBV11-3, the J gene TRBJ2-7, with D possibly being TRBD2 (6 bases). The CDR3 runs 15 residues. Looked up from germline, CDR1 is SGHNT and CDR2 is YENEEA. The ends were cut back, 5 bases at V and 3 bases at J, with 17 bases in the middle. The CDR3 region has the DNA TGTGCCAGCAGCGGTAGCGGCCAGAGCATCTACGAGCAGTACTTC. Its translation is CASSGSGQSIYEQYF. The variable domain in full, completed from reference TRBV11-3 and TRBJ2-7, reads EAGVVQSPRYKIIEKKQPVAFWCNPISGHNTLYWYLQNLGQGPELLIRYENEEAVDDSQLPKDRFSAERLKGVDSTLKIQPAELGDSAVYLCASSGSGQSIYEQYFGPGTRLTVT.

This sequence joins TRBV18 and TRBJ2-7, with a weak D call TRBD1 (6 bases). The CDR3 is 13 residues long. V dropped 2 bases and J dropped 3 bases, with 8 bases sitting between them. Looked up from germline, CDR1 is KGHSH and CDR2 is LQKENI. The CDR3 coding sequence is TGTGCCAGCTCACCAGCAGGGGTCTACGAGCAGTACTTC. Translating it yields CASSPAGVYEQYF. Full variable domain (outside the CDR3, taken from reference TRBV18 and TRBJ2-7): NAGVMQNPRHLVRRRGQEARLRCSPMKGHSHVYWYRQLPEEGLKFMVYLQKENIIDESGMPKERFSAEFPKEGPSILRIQQVVRGDSAAYFCASSPAGVYEQYFGPGTRLTVT.

The chain employs TRBV10-3 and TRBJ1-2, with TRBD1 matching over 7 bases. The CDR3 sequence is 14 residues long. Germline trimming cut 10 bases from V and 5 bases from J; bases unmatched to any gene: 13. The germline V gene encodes CDR1 ENHRY and CDR2 SYGVKD. The CDR3 region has the DNA TGTGCCACAAAATCCGGGACAGTTTTGTATGGCTACACCTTC. Protein sequence: CATKSGTVLYGYTF.

V is TRBV20-1 and J is TRBJ2-1; a possible D gene is TRBD2 (6 bases). Germline CDR1 is DFQATT and CDR2 is SNEGSKA (reference sequence). The V and J ends lost 3 bases and 12 bases respectively, with 9 bases between them. This CDR3 region has 10 residues. The CDR3 DNA follows: TGCAGTGCTAGTCGGGAGCGGCAGTTCTTC. Translation gives CSASRERQFF.

This clone is a singleton in its sample. The chain is built from TRBV18 and TRBJ1-3; D unresolved. The germline CDR1 and CDR2 sequences are KGHSH and LQKENI. The CDR3 covers 16 residues. V was pared by 3 bases and J by 0 bases, with 12 bases between. CDR3: CASSPIGKSSGNTIYF. The CDR3 DNA reads as TGTGCCAGCTCACCTATTGGCAAGAGCTCTGGAAACACCATATATTTT.

This chain joins TRBV27 and TRBJ1-2; maybe TRBD1 (5 bases). CDR1 is MNHEY, CDR2 SMNVEV, per germline (reference sequence). This CDR3 spans 15 amino acids. V was trimmed by 3 bases and J by 4 bases, leaving 15 bases between them. The CDR3 DNA reads TGTGCCAGCAGTTTCTCAGGGACGGAAATCTATGGCTACACCTTC. Encoded protein: CASSFSGTEIYGYTF.

This clone came up once. The chain employs TRBV9 and TRBJ2-1, with TRBD2 matching over 9 bases. Per germline, CDR1 SGDLS and CDR2 YYNGEE. With 0 bases clipped from V and 12 bases from J, the junction kept 4 bases outside the gene matches. CDR3 size: 13 residues. The CDR3 nucleotides are TGTGCCAGCAGCGTAGACGGGACTAGCTCGCAGTTCTTC. Its translation is CASSVDGTSSQFF.

This clone occurred a few times. V is TRBV5-4 and J is TRBJ1-5; D is possibly TRBD1 (6 bases). Germline CDR1 reads SGHNT; CDR2 reads YYREEE (reference sequence). This CDR3 has 14 amino acids. The V and J ends lost 1 base and 7 bases respectively, with 12 bases between them. CDR3 sequence: CASSLSPQGQPQHF. CDR3 sequence (DNA): TGTGCCAGCAGCTTGTCTCCACAGGGACAGCCCCAGCATTTT.

This clone was picked up one time. The chain is built from TRBV29-1 and TRBJ1-1; the D is unclear. Between the trimmed V and J ends, which lost 0 bases and 0 bases, there was a span of 8 bases. The germline V gene encodes CDR1 SQVTM and CDR2 ANQGSEA. The CDR3 is 14 residues long. CDR3: CSVEEWAMNTEAFF. The CDR3 DNA reads TGCAGCGTTGAAGAGTGGGCGATGAACACTGAAGCTTTCTTT.

This clone was counted a few times. V usage is TRBV7-9 and J usage is TRBJ1-4; D is ambiguous. The CDR3 totals 13 residues. Trimming stripped 6 bases from V and 8 bases from J, with 13 bases between. Germline V gives CDR1 SEHNR, CDR2 FQNEAQ (reference sequence). The CDR3 sequence: CASRDDTIEKLFF. CDR3 sequence (DNA): TGTGCCAGCAGGGACGACACCATCGAAAAACTGTTTTTT.

The chain employs TRBV11-3 and TRBJ2-7, with a possible D match to TRBD2 (5 bases). Looked up from germline, CDR1 is SGHNT and CDR2 is YENEEA. The germline V and J ends were trimmed by 1 base and 5 bases, with 12 bases remaining between them. This CDR3 has 14 amino acids. CDR3 amino acids: CASSLGPGRDEQYF. As DNA, the CDR3 is TGTGCCAGCAGCTTAGGTCCGGGAAGGGACGAGCAGTACTTC.

J is TRBJ2-6 and V is TRBV7-3, with D maybe TRBD1 (5 bases). This CDR3 spans 16 amino acids. CDR1 SGHTA and CDR2 FQGTGA come from the germline V gene. V lost 5 bases, J lost 0 bases, and 11 bases lay in between. The CDR3 nucleotides read TGTGCCAGCAGCCGAAGGGGATACTCTGGGGCCAACGTCCTGACTTTC. It specifies CASSRRGYSGANVLTF.

This rearrangement joins TRBV7-2 to TRBJ1-3; 7 bases match TRBD1. J lost 0 bases, V lost 10 bases, and 9 bases had no gene match. The length of the CDR3 is 15 residues. Looked up from germline, CDR1 is SGHTA and CDR2 is FQGNSA. The CDR3 spells CATAGQPNSGNTIYF. The CDR3 coding sequence is TGTGCCACGGCGGGACAGCCCAACTCTGGAAACACCATATATTTT.

The chain couples TRBV11-3 to TRBJ2-2; D is unclear. V lost 5 bases and J 4 bases, leaving 8 bases between the germline ends. Germline V gene sequence: CDR1 SGHNT, CDR2 YENEEA. The CDR3 runs 13 residues. The CDR3 nucleotides are TGTGCCAGCAGCCCACATTCCACCGGGGAGCTGTTTTTT. As protein: CASSPHSTGELFF. The full variable domain, its missing parts supplied by reference TRBV11-3 and TRBJ2-2, is EAGVVQSPRYKIIEKKQPVAFWCNPISGHNTLYWYLQNLGQGPELLIRYENEEAVDDSQLPKDRFSAERLKGVDSTLKIQPAELGDSAVYLCASSPHSTGELFFGEGSRLTVL.

This sequence joins TRBV7-2 and TRBJ1-2; tentatively, D is TRBD1 (6 bases). The V end was cut by 3 bases, the J end by 2 bases, with 7 bases between. The CDR3 is 13 residues long. CDR1 SGHTA and CDR2 FQGNSA come from the germline V gene. In DNA, the CDR3 is TGTGCCAGCAGCTTGGGGGGCAACTATGGCTACACCTTC. Amino acids: CASSLGGNYGYTF.